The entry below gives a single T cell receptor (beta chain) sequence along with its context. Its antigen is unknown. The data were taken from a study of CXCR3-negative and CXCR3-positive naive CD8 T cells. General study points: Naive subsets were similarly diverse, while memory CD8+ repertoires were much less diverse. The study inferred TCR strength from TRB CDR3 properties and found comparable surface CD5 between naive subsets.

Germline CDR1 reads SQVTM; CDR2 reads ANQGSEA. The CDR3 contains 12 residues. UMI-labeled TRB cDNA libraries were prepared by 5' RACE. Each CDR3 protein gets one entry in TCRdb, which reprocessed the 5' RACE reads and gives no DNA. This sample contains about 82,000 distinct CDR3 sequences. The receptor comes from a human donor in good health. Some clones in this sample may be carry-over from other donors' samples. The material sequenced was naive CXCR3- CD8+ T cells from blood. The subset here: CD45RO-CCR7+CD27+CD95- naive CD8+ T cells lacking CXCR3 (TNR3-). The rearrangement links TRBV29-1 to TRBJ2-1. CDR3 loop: CSDSFRSNEQFF.